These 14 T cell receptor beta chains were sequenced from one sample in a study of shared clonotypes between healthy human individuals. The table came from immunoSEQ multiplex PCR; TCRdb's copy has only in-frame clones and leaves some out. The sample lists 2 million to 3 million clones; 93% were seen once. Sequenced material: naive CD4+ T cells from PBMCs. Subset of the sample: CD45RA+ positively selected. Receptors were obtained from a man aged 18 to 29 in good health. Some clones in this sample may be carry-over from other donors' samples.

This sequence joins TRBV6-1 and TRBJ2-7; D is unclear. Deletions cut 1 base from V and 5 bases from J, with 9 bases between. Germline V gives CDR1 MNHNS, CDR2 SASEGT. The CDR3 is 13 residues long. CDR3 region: CASSEGHLNEQYF. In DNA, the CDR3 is TGTGCCAGCAGTGAAGGGCATCTAAACGAGCAGTACTTC.

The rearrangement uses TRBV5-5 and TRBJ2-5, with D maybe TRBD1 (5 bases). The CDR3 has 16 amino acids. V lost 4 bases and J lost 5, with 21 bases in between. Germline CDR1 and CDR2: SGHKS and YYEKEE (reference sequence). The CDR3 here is CASSTQQVQAAETQYF. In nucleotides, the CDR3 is TGTGCCAGCAGCACACAACAGGTCCAGGCCGCGGAGACCCAGTACTTC.

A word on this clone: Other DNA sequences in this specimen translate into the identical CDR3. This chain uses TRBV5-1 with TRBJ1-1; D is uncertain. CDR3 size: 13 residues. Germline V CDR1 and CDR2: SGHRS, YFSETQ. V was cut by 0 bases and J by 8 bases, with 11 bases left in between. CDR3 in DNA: TGCGCCAGCAGCTTGGGGCCGCCGGGAGAAGCTTTCTTT. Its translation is CASSLGPPGEAFF. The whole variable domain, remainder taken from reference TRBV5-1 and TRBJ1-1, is KAGVTQTPRYLIKTRGQQVTLSCSPISGHRSVSWYQQTPGQGLQFLFEYFSETQRNKGNFPGRFSGRQFSNSRSEMNVSTLELGDSALYLCASSLGPPGEAFFGQGTRLTVV.

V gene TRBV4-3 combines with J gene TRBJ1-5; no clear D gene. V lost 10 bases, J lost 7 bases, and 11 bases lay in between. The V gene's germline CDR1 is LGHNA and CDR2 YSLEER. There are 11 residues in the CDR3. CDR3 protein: CANRGGQPQHF. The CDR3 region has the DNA TGCGCCAATCGGGGTGGGCAGCCCCAGCATTTT.

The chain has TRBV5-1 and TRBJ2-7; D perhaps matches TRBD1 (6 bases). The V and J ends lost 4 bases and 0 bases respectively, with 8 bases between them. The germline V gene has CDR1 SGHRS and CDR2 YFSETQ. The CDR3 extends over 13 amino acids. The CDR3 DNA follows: TGCGCCAGCAGCCGACAGGACTCCTACGAGCAGTACTTC. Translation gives CASSRQDSYEQYF.

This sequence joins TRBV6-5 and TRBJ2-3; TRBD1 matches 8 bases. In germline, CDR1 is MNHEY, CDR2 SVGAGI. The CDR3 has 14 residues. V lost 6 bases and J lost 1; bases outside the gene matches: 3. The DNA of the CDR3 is TGTGCCAGCAGCTCGGACAGGGGCACAGATACGCAGTATTTT. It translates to CASSSDRGTDTQYF.

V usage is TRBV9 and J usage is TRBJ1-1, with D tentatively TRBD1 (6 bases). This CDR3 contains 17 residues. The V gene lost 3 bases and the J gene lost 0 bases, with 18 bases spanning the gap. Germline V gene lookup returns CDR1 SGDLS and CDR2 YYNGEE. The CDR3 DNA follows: TGTGCCAGCAGCGCGCCAGGCGGGACACCTATGAACACTGAAGCTTTCTTT. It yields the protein CASSAPGGTPMNTEAFF.

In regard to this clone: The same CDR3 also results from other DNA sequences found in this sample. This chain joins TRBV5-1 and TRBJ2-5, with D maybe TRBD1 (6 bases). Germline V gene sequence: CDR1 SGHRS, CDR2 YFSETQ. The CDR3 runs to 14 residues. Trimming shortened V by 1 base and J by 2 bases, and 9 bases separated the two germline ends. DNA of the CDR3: TGCGCCAGCAGCTTGACAGGGTCTCAAGAGACCCAGTACTTC. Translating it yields CASSLTGSQETQYF.

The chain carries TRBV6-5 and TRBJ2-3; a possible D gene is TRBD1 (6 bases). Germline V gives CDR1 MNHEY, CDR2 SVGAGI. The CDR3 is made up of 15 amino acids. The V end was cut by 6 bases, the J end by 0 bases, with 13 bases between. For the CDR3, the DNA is TGTGCCAGCAGCCAACAGGGTACTAGCACAGATACGCAGTATTTT. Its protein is CASSQQGTSTDTQYF.

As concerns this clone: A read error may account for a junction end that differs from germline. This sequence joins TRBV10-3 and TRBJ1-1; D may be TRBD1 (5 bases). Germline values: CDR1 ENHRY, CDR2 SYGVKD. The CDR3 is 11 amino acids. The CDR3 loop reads CASSDTRAAFF. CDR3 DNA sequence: TGTGCCAGCAGTGATACCAGGGCAGCTTTCTTT.

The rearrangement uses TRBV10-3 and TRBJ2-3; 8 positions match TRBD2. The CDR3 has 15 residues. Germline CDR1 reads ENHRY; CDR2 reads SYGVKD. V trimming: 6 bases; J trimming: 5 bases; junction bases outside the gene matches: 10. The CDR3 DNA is TGTGCCATCAGCGAGAAGCGGGAGTTGGGAGATACGCAGTATTTT. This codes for CAISEKRELGDTQYF.

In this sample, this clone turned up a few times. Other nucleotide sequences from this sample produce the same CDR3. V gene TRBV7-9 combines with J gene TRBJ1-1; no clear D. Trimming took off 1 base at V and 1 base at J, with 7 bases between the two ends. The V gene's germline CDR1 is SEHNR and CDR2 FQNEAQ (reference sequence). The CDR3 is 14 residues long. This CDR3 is CASSLGTENTEAFF. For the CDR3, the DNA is TGTGCCAGCAGCTTAGGGACCGAGAACACTGAAGCTTTCTTT.

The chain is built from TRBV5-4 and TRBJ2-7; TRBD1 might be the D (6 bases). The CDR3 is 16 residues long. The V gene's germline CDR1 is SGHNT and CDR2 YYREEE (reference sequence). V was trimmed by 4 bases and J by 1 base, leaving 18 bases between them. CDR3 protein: CASSANPGQASYEQYF. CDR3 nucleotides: TGTGCCAGCAGCGCCAATCCGGGACAAGCATCCTACGAGCAGTACTTC.

The CDR3 protein is CASSIGANYGYTF. The CDR3 nucleotides are TGTGCCAGTAGTATTGGGGCGAACTATGGCTACACCTTC. The chain uses TRBV19 and TRBJ1-2; D may be TRBD1 (5 bases). In germline, CDR1 is LNHDA, CDR2 SQIVND (reference sequence). Deletions cut 3 bases from V and 2 bases from J, with 7 bases between. This CDR3 region has 13 residues. The full variable domain, in which reference TRBV19 and TRBJ1-2 provide the parts outside the CDR3, is DGGITQSPKYLFRKEGQNVTLSCEQNLNHDAMYWYRQDPGQGLRLIYYSQIVNDFQKGDIAEGYSVSREKKESFPLTVTSAQKNPTAFYLCASSIGANYGYTFGSGTRLTVV.